This T cell receptor (beta chain) originates from a study of long-term antiretroviral therapy in people with HIV. Comment on this clone: Its antigen is undetermined.

The study, taken as a whole, reports: Dominating the repertoire at all time points were the clones that expanded before ART. Diversity increased after ART yet remained lower than in transplant donor controls.

Specimens retained about 0.95-11 million cryopreserved PBMC preceding DNA extraction. Survey-level immunoSEQ v3.0 assays were run. Per-sample targets for sequencing were about 40,000-55,000 T-cell genomes. Produced via immunoSEQ multiplex PCR; TCRdb's table is partial and in-frame only. The table shows 30,000 or so clones, with roughly 73% occurring only once. This clonotype originated in a man aged 18 to 35 with HIV. The starting material was unsorted PBMCs, obtained 1.5 years before starting antiretroviral therapy.

CDR3 protein: CASSLSGSETGELFF. The CDR3 DNA reads TGTGCCAGCAGCTTATCGGGCAGCGAGACCGGGGAGCTGTTTTTT. This sequence joins TRBV7-3 and TRBJ2-2; D unclear. Germline CDR1 reads SGHTA; CDR2 reads FQGTGA. The V end was cut by 2 bases, the J end by 5 bases, with 12 bases between. This CDR3 has 15 amino acids.